The 10 T cell receptor beta chains listed next were all sequenced from one sample in a study of blood T cell repertoires in COVID-19. Sequencing was performed with immunoSEQ multiplex PCR; in TCRdb, only in-frame clones are kept and a portion is missing. The data show about 400,000 clones, 70% to 90% seen once. The sequencing input was PBMCs or T cells enriched from blood (not recorded which). These receptors originate from a woman between 40 and 55 years old with acute COVID-19.

This clone was picked up one time. This chain links TRBV20-1 with TRBJ1-2, with D possibly matching TRBD1 (5 bases). This CDR3 spans 12 amino acids. Looked up from germline, CDR1 is DFQATT and CDR2 is SNEGSKA (reference sequence). Trimming removed 3 bases at V and 7 bases at J, with 12 bases between. The CDR3, as DNA: TGCAGTGCTAGTAGAGGGGAGGGTGGCTACACCTTC. Amino acid sequence: CSASRGEGGYTF.

V and J are TRBV2 and TRBJ2-2, with TRBD2 matching over 11 bases. The germline V gene has CDR1 SNHLY and CDR2 FYNNEI. The CDR3 has 14 residues. J lost 5 bases, V lost 5 bases, and 1 base had no gene match. In DNA form, the CDR3 reads TGTGCCAGCAGTATAGCGGGGGGGACCGGGGAGCTGTTTTTT. Translated, it gives CASSIAGGTGELFF.

The chain recombines TRBV6-5 with TRBJ2-1; 10 bases match TRBD2. Germline loops: CDR1 MNHEY, CDR2 SVGAGI. The CDR3 loop spans 14 amino acids. The V gene end was trimmed by 8 bases and the J gene end by 8 bases; junction bases not matched to a gene: 9. This CDR3 is CASRAAGGSYEQFF. The CDR3 DNA reads TGTGCCAGCCGAGCAGCGGGGGGGAGTTATGAGCAGTTCTTC.

This chain uses TRBV6-5 with TRBJ2-5, with D tentatively TRBD2 (5 bases). This CDR3 is built from 11 residues. Germline assignment: CDR1 MNHEY and CDR2 SVGAGI. V was cut by 7 bases and J by 9 bases, with 12 bases left in between. CDR3: CASTGLMAQYF. In nucleotides, the CDR3 is TGTGCCAGCACCGGACTTATGGCCCAGTACTTC.

The chain links TRBV7-2 to TRBJ1-6; possible D gene TRBD1, 6 bases. The ends were cut back, 3 bases at V and 7 bases at J, with 13 bases in the middle. The CDR3 has 15 amino acids. Germline V gene lookup returns CDR1 SGHTA and CDR2 FQGNSA. The CDR3 protein is CASSFNRGGNSPLHF. Here the CDR3 DNA reads TGTGCCAGCAGCTTCAATAGGGGGGGAAATTCACCCCTCCACTTT.

The V gene is TRBV19, the J gene TRBJ1-4; TRBD1 matches at 9 bases. Per germline, CDR1 LNHDA and CDR2 SQIVND (reference sequence). The V and J ends lost 8 bases and 8 bases, in that order; junction bases with no gene match: 3. The CDR3 extends over 12 amino acids. For the CDR3, the DNA is TGTGCCAGTGCCGGGACAGGGGAAAAACTGTTTTTT. Translating it yields CASAGTGEKLFF.

The rearrangement joins TRBV12-5 to TRBJ1-5; tentative D call: TRBD1 (6 bases). Germline CDR1 reads LGHNT; CDR2 reads FRNRAP. The V gene lost 7 bases and the J gene lost 3 bases, with 13 bases spanning the gap. The CDR3 contains 14 residues. In nucleotides, the CDR3 is TGTGCTAGTGCCGGAACAGGGCCCAATCAGCCCCAGCATTTT. It encodes CASAGTGPNQPQHF.

This chain uses TRBV3-1 (or the pseudogene TRBV3-2) with TRBJ1-2, with a possible D match to TRBD1 (5 bases). This CDR3 comprises 13 residues. Per germline, CDR1 LGHDT and CDR2 YNNKEL (reference sequence). V lost 4 bases and J lost 8, with 14 bases in between. Written as DNA, the CDR3 is TGTGCCAGCAGCCCGGGACTGGGATACGGCTACACCTTC. It translates to CASSPGLGYGYTF.

The chain has TRBV19 and TRBJ1-5, with D perhaps matching TRBD1 (6 bases). Germline V gives CDR1 LNHDA, CDR2 SQIVND (reference sequence). This CDR3 is built from 14 residues. Trimming removed 5 bases from V and 2 bases from J, with 10 bases in between. The CDR3 DNA reads TGTGCCAGTAGTTCCCACAGGGGCAATCAGCCCCAGCATTTT. This sequence encodes CASSSHRGNQPQHF.

This chain connects TRBV19 to TRBJ2-3; 9 positions match TRBD2. The CDR3 is 15 residues long. Per germline, CDR1 LNHDA and CDR2 SQIVND (reference sequence). V trimming: 5 bases; J trimming: 6 bases; junction bases outside the gene matches: 9. CDR3 sequence: CASSRPAGGSDTQYF. DNA for the CDR3: TGTGCCAGTAGTCGGCCAGCGGGGGGATCGGATACGCAGTATTTT.